This T cell receptor (beta chain) was observed in a study of blood T cell repertoires in COVID-19. Study-wide context: In each case, the material was cDNA or gDNA derived from T cells, B-cell-depleted T cells, or PBMCs.

This clone was observed a single time. Per the original data handling: Estimation of nucleated cell counts relied on the amplification of reference gene primers. Sequencing was performed with immunoSEQ multiplex PCR; in TCRdb, only in-frame clones are kept and a portion is missing. V and J calls and clone size come straight from that table; D and trimming were deduced from the DNA. Counted here are 200,000 or so clones, 80% to 90% occurring once; the ten biggest clones make up about 3.3%. The receptor's source is a man in his sixties with acute or convalescent COVID-19. Sequenced material: peripheral blood.

The CDR3 spells CAWRPKPGQKTDTQYF. The CDR3 DNA is TGTGCCTGGAGGCCTAAACCGGGACAAAAAACAGATACGCAGTATTTT. This sequence joins TRBV30 and TRBJ2-3; D possibly corresponds to TRBD1 (6 bases). V was clipped by 3 bases and J by 3 bases, with 19 bases between them. Germline V gene sequence: CDR1 GTSNPN, CDR2 SVGIG (reference sequence). This CDR3 has 16 amino acids.